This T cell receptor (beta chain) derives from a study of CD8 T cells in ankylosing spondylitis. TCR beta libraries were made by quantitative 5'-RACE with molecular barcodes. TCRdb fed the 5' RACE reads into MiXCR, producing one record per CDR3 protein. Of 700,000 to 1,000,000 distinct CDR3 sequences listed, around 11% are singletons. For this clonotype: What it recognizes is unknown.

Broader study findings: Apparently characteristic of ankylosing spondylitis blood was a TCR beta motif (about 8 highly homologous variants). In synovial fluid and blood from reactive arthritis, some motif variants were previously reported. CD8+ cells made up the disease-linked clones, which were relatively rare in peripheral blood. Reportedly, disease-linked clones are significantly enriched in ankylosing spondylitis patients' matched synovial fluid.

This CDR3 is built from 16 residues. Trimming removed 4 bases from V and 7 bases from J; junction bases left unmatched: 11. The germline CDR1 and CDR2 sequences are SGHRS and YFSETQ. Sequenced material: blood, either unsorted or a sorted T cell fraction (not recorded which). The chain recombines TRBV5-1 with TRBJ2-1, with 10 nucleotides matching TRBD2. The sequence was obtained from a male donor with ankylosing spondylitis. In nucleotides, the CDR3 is TGCGCCAGCAGCCTAGGACTAGCGGAGGGGGTAAATGAGCAGTTCTTC. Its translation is CASSLGLAEGVNEQFF.